One and the same sample provided the 5 T cell receptor beta chains below, sequenced in a study of immune evolution from preneoplasia to lung adenocarcinoma. Profiling relied on immunoSEQ multiplex PCR, and the TCRdb table lists in-frame clones only, not all of them. The table lists approximately 9,600 clones, over 70% of them singletons. Sample: FFPE lung adenocarcinoma in situ tissue. The receptor source for this set is a person aged 60-80 years with lung adenocarcinoma.

This clone was picked up a small number of times. This chain joins TRBV19 and TRBJ1-2; D is undetermined. CDR3 length: 14 residues. Deletions cut 1 base from V and 8 bases from J, with 14 bases between. Per the germline V gene, CDR1 is LNHDA and CDR2 is SQIVND (reference sequence). The DNA of the CDR3 is TGTGCCAGTAGTATAGTCGGATCATCGGGAGGCTACACCTTC. This encodes CASSIVGSSGGYTF.

The chain uses TRBV7-3 and TRBJ1-1; 9 bases line up with TRBD1. Germline CDR1 and CDR2: SGHTA and FQGTGA. The trim removed 0 bases at V and 1 base at J, leaving 0 bases unmatched. This CDR3 comprises 15 residues. The CDR3 bases are TGTGCCAGCAGCTTAACGGGACAGGGGAACACTGAAGCTTTCTTT. Encoded protein: CASSLTGQGNTEAFF.

This chain uses TRBV7-8 with TRBJ1-2, with D perhaps matching TRBD1 (5 bases). The germline CDR1 and CDR2 sequences are SGHVS and FQNEAQ. Trimming removed 5 bases from V and 3 bases from J, with 10 bases in between. The CDR3 spans 13 residues. The CDR3 loop is CASSPQGYYGYTF. Written as DNA, the CDR3 is TGTGCCAGCAGCCCCCAGGGCTACTATGGCTACACCTTC.

CDR3 residues: CASSQWDRESSPLHF. The CDR3 DNA reads TGTGCCAGCAGCCAGTGGGACAGGGAGTCTTCACCCCTCCACTTT. J is TRBJ1-6 and V is TRBV7-3; the match to TRBD1 covers 9 bases. Germline V lookup: CDR1 SGHTA, CDR2 FQGTGA. The CDR3 runs 15 residues. Trimming at V came to 5 bases and at J to 9 bases, leaving 8 bases not matched to a gene.

This rearrangement joins TRBV11-2 to TRBJ1-1; the D gene is possibly TRBD1 (5 bases). The CDR3 has 14 residues. The germline V gene encodes CDR1 SGHAT and CDR2 FQNNGV. The V gene lost 6 bases and the J gene lost 4 bases, with 15 bases spanning the gap. In DNA, the CDR3 is TGTGCCAGCAGGTTGGGGGGATCGGGCACTGAAGCTTTCTTT. Its protein is CASRLGGSGTEAFF.